This T cell receptor (beta chain) was recorded in a study of control samples from healthy donors and cancer patients. The repertoire was sequenced with immunoSEQ multiplex PCR; TCRdb's copy has only in-frame clones and lacks some. The table shows around 180,000 clones, with around 94% occurring only once. CDR1 is MNHEY and CDR2 is SVGAGI in the germline V gene. The V end was cut by 8 bases, the J end by 3 bases, with 8 bases between. The CDR3 runs 12 residues. Sequenced: blood. The sequence derives from a young woman in good health. V is TRBV6-5 and J is TRBJ1-5; D is undetermined. The CDR3 sequence: CASQTLNQPQHF. As DNA, the CDR3 is TGTGCCAGCCAGACCCTCAATCAGCCCCAGCATTTT.